This is a list of T cell receptor beta chains from one sample in a study of T cells in Graves' hyperthyroidism and ophthalmopathy. TCRdb passed the multiplex PCR reads through MiXCR, listing each CDR3 protein once. The sample includes hundreds of thousands of distinct CDR3 sequences, 20% of them seen just once. Sequencing was done on a sample of blood. All receptors derive from a man between 40 and 49 years old with Graves' ophthalmopathy. Both conserved end residues are part of each CDR3. D genes are given only for firm matches. Expanded clones are given a class, and other clones once, few, many or no size at all.

j_gene | v_gene | d_gene | abundance | CDR3aa
TRBJ2-1 | TRBV11-2 | TRBD2 | few | CASSLQGTSGRGHEQFF
TRBJ1-4 | TRBV7-9 | TRBD1 | many | CASSFETGNEKLFF
TRBJ1-4 | TRBV6-9 | TRBD1 | few | CASSYLSRGIRYGEKLFF
TRBJ2-3 | TRBV2 | TRBD1 | - | CASNTGGPSTDTQYF
TRBJ2-1 | TRBV5-1 | TRBD2 | - | CASSLSPSGGSKEQFF
TRBJ2-2 | TRBV2 | - | many | CASQAGLNTGELFF
TRBJ1-3 | TRBV4-3 | - | - | CASSQFTGDSGNTIYF
TRBJ2-1 | TRBV11-2 | TRBD2 | - | CASGYPPTGTSGSIDEQFF
TRBJ1-2 | TRBV12-3/TRBV12-4 | TRBD1 | - | CASSGTGLNYGYTF
TRBJ1-5 | TRBV7-9 | - | few | CASSLGVGNQPQHF
TRBJ2-4 | TRBV4-3 | - | - | CASSQDAVAKNIQYF
TRBJ2-7 | TRBV20-1 | - | many | CSARRRGGPYEQYF
TRBJ2-1 | TRBV18 | - | - | CASSPTAGLLNEQFF
TRBJ2-1 | TRBV27 | TRBD2 | many | CASSGTSGGYEQFF
TRBJ2-5 | TRBV6-5 | - | many | CASSYGGREETQYF